This TCR beta chain was recovered during a study of spatial heterogeneity in lung cancer. The study's findings and limits: Counts of expanded intratumoral alpha and beta TCRs tracked tumor mutation counts.

Time point described: sample taken at primary tumor resection. This clonotype qualifies as medium-sized (0.01 to 0.1%). The antigen is not known. TCRdb re-called the 5' RACE reads with MiXCR, one entry per CDR3 protein. The sample contains 6,500 to 9,000 distinct CDR3 sequences, under 20% of which appear only once. Sequences were derived from lung tumor tissue, sampled at surgery. The TCR sequence derives from a female donor with early-stage non-small cell lung cancer.

CDR3 sequence: CASSQGRRLSEKLFF. CDR3 DNA sequence: TGCGCCAGCAGCCAAGGGCGGCGATTGAGTGAAAAACTGTTTTTT. The chain is built from TRBV4-1 and TRBJ1-4; no clear D gene. With 1 base removed from V and 7 bases from J, the gap between germline ends came to 13 bases. The CDR3 runs 15 residues. Germline V gives CDR1 MGHRA, CDR2 YSYEKL.